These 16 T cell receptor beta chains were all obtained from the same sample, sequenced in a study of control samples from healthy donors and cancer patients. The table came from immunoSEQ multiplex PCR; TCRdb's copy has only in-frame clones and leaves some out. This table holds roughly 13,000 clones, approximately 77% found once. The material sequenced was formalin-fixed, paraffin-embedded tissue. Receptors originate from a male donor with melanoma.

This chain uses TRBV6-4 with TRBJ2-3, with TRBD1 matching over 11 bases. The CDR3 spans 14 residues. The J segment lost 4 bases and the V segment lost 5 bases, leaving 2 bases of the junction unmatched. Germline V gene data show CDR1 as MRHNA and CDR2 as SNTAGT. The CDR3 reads CASSWDRGADTQYF. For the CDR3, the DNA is TGTGCCAGCAGTTGGGACAGGGGGGCAGATACGCAGTATTTT.

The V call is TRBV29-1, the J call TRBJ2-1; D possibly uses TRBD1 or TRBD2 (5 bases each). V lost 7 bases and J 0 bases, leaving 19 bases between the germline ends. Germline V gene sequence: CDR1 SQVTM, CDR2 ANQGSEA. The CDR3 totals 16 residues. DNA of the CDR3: TGCAGCGCCTTGCTGGTGGGGGTTAGCTCCTACAATGAGCAGTTCTTC. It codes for CSALLVGVSSYNEQFF.

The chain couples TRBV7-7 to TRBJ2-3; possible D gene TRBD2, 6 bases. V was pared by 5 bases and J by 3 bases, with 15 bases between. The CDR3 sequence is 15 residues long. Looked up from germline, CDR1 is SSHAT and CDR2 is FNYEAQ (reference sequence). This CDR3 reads CASSPSAGKTDTQYF. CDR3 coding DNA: TGTGCCAGCAGCCCTTCGGCGGGGAAAACAGATACGCAGTATTTT.

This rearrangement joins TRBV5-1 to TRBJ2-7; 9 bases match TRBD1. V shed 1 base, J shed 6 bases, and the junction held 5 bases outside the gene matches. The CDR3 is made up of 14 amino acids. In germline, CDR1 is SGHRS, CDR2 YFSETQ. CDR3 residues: CASSLKQGAGEQYF. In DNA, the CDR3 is TGCGCCAGCAGCTTGAAACAGGGGGCCGGCGAGCAGTACTTC.

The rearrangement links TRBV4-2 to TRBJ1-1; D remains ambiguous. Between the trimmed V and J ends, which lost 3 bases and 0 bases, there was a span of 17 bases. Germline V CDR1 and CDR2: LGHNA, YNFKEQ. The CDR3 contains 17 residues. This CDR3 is CASSQPKRSYLNTEAFF. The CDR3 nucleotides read TGTGCCAGCAGCCAGCCGAAGCGGTCGTACCTGAACACTGAAGCTTTCTTT.

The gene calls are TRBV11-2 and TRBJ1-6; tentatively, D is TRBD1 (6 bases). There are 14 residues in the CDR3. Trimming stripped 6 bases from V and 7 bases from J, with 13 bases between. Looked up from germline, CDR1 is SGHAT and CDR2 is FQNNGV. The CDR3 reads CASRVGTPNSPLHF. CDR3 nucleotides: TGTGCCAGCAGGGTGGGGACACCAAATTCACCCCTCCACTTT.

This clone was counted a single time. The CDR3 DNA sequence: TGTGCCAGCAGCTTTAGTCCCGGGACAGGCTCCTACGAGCAGTACTTC. Translating gives CASSFSPGTGSYEQYF. The genes are TRBV5-5 and TRBJ2-7; 8 bases fit TRBD1. The CDR3 spans 16 residues. Trimming at V came to 2 bases and at J to 0 bases, leaving 7 bases not matched to a gene. Germline V gene lookup returns CDR1 SGHKS and CDR2 YYEKEE (reference sequence).

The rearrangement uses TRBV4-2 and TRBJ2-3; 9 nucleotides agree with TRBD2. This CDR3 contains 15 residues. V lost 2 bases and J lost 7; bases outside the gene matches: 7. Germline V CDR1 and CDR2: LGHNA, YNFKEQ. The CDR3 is CASSQPTGTSNTQYF. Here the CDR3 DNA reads TGTGCCAGCAGCCAACCTACCGGGACTAGCAATACGCAGTATTTT.

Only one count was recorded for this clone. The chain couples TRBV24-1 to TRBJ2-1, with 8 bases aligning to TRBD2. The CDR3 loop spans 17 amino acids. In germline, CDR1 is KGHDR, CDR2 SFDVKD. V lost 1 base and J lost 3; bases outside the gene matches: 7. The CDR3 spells CATSDLVAGLGYNEQFF. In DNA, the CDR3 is TGTGCCACCAGTGATTTAGTAGCGGGGTTGGGCTACAATGAGCAGTTCTTC.

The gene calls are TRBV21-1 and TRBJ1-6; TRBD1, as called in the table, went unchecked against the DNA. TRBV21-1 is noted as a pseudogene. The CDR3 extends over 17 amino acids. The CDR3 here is CASSKALRTINNSPLHF. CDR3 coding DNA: TGTGCCAGCAGCAAAGCGCTCCGGACAATCAATAATTCACCCCTCCACTTT.

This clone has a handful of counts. In nucleotides, the CDR3 is TGTGCCAGCAGTGTAGACAGAACAACTAATGAAAAACTGTTTTTT. Translation: CASSVDRTTNEKLFF. The chain combines TRBV2 with TRBJ1-4, with a weak D call TRBD1 (5 bases). Germline loops: CDR1 SNHLY, CDR2 FYNNEI. CDR3 length: 15 residues. The ends were cut back, 4 bases at V and 0 bases at J, with 9 bases in the middle.

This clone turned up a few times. CDR3 nucleotide sequence: TGCGCCAGCCCTCGTAGCGGGACAGGGTATAATTCACCCCTCCACTTT. This encodes CASPRSGTGYNSPLHF. V gene TRBV5-1 combines with J gene TRBJ1-6, with 9 bases lining up with TRBD1. Germline V lookup: CDR1 SGHRS, CDR2 YFSETQ. This CDR3 is built from 16 residues. V lost 7 bases to trimming and J lost 4 bases; unmatched junction nucleotides: 9.

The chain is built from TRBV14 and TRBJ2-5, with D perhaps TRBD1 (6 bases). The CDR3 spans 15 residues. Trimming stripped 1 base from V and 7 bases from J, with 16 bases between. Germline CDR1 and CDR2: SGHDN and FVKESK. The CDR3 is CASSQVQGPGGTQYF. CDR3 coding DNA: TGTGCCAGCAGCCAAGTCCAGGGGCCTGGGGGGACCCAGTACTTC.

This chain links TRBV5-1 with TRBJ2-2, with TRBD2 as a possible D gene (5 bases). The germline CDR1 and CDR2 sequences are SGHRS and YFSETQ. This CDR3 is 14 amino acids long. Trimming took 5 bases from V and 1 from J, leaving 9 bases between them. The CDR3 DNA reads TGCGCCAGCAGGAGGGCCGAGAACACCGGGGAGCTGTTTTTT. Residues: CASRRAENTGELFF.

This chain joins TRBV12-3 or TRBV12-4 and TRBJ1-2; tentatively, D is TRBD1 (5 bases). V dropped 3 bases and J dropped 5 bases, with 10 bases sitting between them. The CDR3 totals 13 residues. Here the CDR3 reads CASSLGGLYGYTF. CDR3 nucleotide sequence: TGTGCCAGCAGTTTGGGGGGATTATATGGCTACACCTTC.

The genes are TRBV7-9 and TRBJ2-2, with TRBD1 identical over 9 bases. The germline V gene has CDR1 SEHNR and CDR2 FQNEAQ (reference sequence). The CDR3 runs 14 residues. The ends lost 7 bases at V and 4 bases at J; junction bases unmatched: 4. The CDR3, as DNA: TGTGCCAGCAAGGACAGGGGAAGCACCGGGGAGCTGTTTTTT. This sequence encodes CASKDRGSTGELFF.